This is a list of T cell receptor beta chains from one sample in a study of CD8+ T cells in alopecia areata. TCRdb's table, derived via immunoSEQ multiplex PCR, lists solely in-frame clones and lacks some. The sample holds around 180,000 clones; roughly three fifths are singletons and the top ten take under 1.5%. Sequences were derived from CD4+ T cells sorted from blood, sampled between weeks 47 and 50, from a patient treated with tofacitinib. These receptors came from a human donor with alopecia areata. Both conserved end residues are part of each CDR3. Each record gives: J gene, V gene, clone size, D gene, CDR3 protein, CDR3 DNA. The D gene is left open where the match is weak. Rows give clone size only sometimes, using once, few, many, or a class for an expanded clone.

>TRBJ1-1|TRBV9|-|-
CASSVEGRDTEAFF
TGTGCCAGCAGCGTAGAAGGCCGGGACACTGAAGCTTTCTTT
>TRBJ1-5|TRBV5-6|few|-
CASTLHRGINQPQHF
TGTGCCAGCACCCTCCATCGGGGGATCAATCAGCCCCAGCATTTT
>TRBJ1-4|TRBV5-6|-|TRBD1
CASSSRDRGMVFF
TGTGCCAGCAGCTCCCGGGACAGGGGGATGGTGTTTTTT
>TRBJ1-6|TRBV9|few|TRBD1
CASSVSGTVSSPLHF
TGTGCCAGCAGCGTATCAGGGACAGTTAGCTCACCCCTCCACTTT
>TRBJ2-1|TRBV7-9|few|TRBD1
CASSQTGDNEQFF
TGTGCCAGCAGCCAGACAGGGGACAATGAGCAGTTCTTC
>TRBJ2-7|TRBV30|-|-
CAWNGDGLYEQYF
TGTGCCTGGAATGGGGACGGCCTCTACGAGCAGTACTTC
>TRBJ2-3|TRBV7-2|-|TRBD2
CASSFIAGDGTDTQYF
TGTGCCAGCAGCTTCATAGCGGGGGACGGCACAGATACGCAGTATTTT
>TRBJ1-1|TRBV29-1|-|-
CSVGTTAEAFF
TGCAGCGTTGGTACTACGGCTGAAGCTTTCTTT
>TRBJ2-7|TRBV14|-|TRBD1
CASSQASGGTHEQYF
TGTGCCAGCAGCCAGGCGTCAGGGGGCACGCACGAGCAGTACTTC
>TRBJ1-6|TRBV7-2|-|-
CASSLNGVGGSPLHF
TGTGCCAGCAGCTTAAACGGTGTCGGGGGTTCACCCCTCCACTTT
>TRBJ1-2|TRBV5-1|-|TRBD1
CASSGGQGEIRYGYTF
TGCGCCAGCAGCGGGGGACAGGGAGAAATACGGTATGGCTACACCTTC
>TRBJ2-5|TRBV5-6|-|-
CASSSYSSGETQYF
TGTGCCAGCAGCTCCTACAGTAGCGGAGAGACCCAGTACTTC
>TRBJ2-3|TRBV11-2|-|-
CASTGKDTQYF
TGTGCCAGCACAGGGAAAGATACGCAGTATTTT
>TRBJ1-2|TRBV25-1|-|-
CASSGGAPNYGYTF
TGTGCCAGCAGTGGAGGAGCCCCAAACTATGGCTACACCTTC
>TRBJ2-3|TRBV11-2|-|-
CASSSPGANTDTQYF
TGTGCCAGCAGCAGTCCGGGCGCAAACACAGATACGCAGTATTTT
>TRBJ1-1|TRBV29-1|few|-
CSAWGHLNTEAFF
TGCAGCGCCTGGGGACACCTGAACACTGAAGCTTTCTTT
>TRBJ2-3|TRBV20-1|-|-
CSARLTDTQYF
TGCAGTGCTAGACTCACAGATACGCAGTATTTT
>TRBJ2-5|TRBV11-2|-|-
CASSVNGVTQYF
TGTGCCAGCAGCGTAAATGGGGTGACCCAGTACTTC
>TRBJ2-5|TRBV29-1|-|-
CSGTGIGISETQYF
TGCAGCGGGACGGGAATCGGCATTTCGGAGACCCAGTACTTC
>TRBJ2-5|TRBV5-6|-|-
CASSLAGETQYF
TGTGCCAGCAGCTTGGCTGGAGAGACCCAGTACTTC
>TRBJ1-6|TRBV15|many|-
CATSRDHPDRNSPLHF
TGTGCCACCAGCAGAGATCATCCGGACAGAAATTCACCCCTCCACTTT
>TRBJ2-3|TRBV7-2|few|TRBD2
CASSLSSGGAILTDTQYF
TGTGCCAGCAGCCTATCTAGCGGGGGGGCCATACTCACAGATACGCAGTATTTT
>TRBJ2-1|TRBV7-2|few|TRBD2
CASSLSQRGGNEQFF
TGTGCCAGCAGCTTAAGCCAGCGGGGGGGCAATGAGCAGTTCTTC
>TRBJ1-1|TRBV30|-|-
CAWSGRNTEAFF
TGTGCCTGGAGCGGGAGGAACACTGAAGCTTTCTTT
>TRBJ2-1|TRBV27|-|-
CASSLYSSYNEQFF
TGTGCCAGCAGTTTGTACAGCTCCTACAATGAGCAGTTCTTC
>TRBJ1-6|TRBV19|-|-
CASSMMGDTSPLHF
TGTGCCAGTAGTATGATGGGGGACACCTCACCCCTCCACTTT
>TRBJ2-3|TRBV5-1|few|-
CASSLGGSPSNTQYF
TGCGCCAGCAGCTTGGGAGGTTCCCCATCCAATACGCAGTATTTT
>TRBJ2-1|TRBV29-1|-|TRBD1
CSVPGQGIWGQDEQFF
TGCAGCGTGCCGGGACAGGGAATATGGGGCCAGGATGAGCAGTTCTTC